The 32 T cell receptor beta chains presented below share a single source sample, sequenced in a study of PD-1 blockade in classical Hodgkin lymphoma. The repertoire was sequenced with immunoSEQ multiplex PCR; TCRdb's copy has only in-frame clones and lacks some. Of some 96,000 clones listed, roughly 92% are singletons. After autologous stem cell transplantation all patients relapsed, and prior brentuximab vedotin exposure differed between cohorts. Sample: peripheral blood mononuclear cells (PBMCs), taken at baseline. Receptor source: a human donor with classical Hodgkin lymphoma.

This chain connects TRBV6-1 to TRBJ1-2, with D maybe TRBD1 (5 bases). The CDR3 is 14 amino acids. The V gene lost 1 base and the J gene lost 5 bases, with 11 bases spanning the gap. Germline lookup yields CDR1 MNHNS and CDR2 SASEGT. Here the CDR3 reads CASSEEGRVYGYTF. CDR3 sequence (DNA): TGTGCCAGCAGTGAAGAGGGCAGGGTTTATGGCTACACCTTC.

The V gene is TRBV7-8, the J gene TRBJ2-3; D is unresolved. Germline CDR1 reads SGHVS; CDR2 reads FQNEAQ. Trimming stripped 5 bases from V and 1 base from J, with 16 bases between. CDR3 length: 16 amino acids. CDR3: CASSASFAQGTDTQYF. The CDR3 coding sequence is TGTGCCAGCAGCGCCTCATTTGCCCAAGGCACAGATACGCAGTATTTT.

Concerning this clone itself: The same CDR3 is also encoded by other DNA sequences in this sample. This chain links TRBV7-9 with TRBJ2-1, with TRBD2 matching over 7 bases. Germline V CDR1 and CDR2: SEHNR, FQNEAQ (reference sequence). This CDR3 is 15 amino acids long. Trimming removed 5 bases from V and 1 base from J; junction bases left unmatched: 5. The CDR3 protein is CASSPGLVSYNEQFF. CDR3 nucleotides: TGTGCCAGCAGCCCAGGACTAGTTTCCTACAATGAGCAGTTCTTC.

This chain links TRBV25-1 with TRBJ2-7; 11 nucleotides agree with TRBD1. The V gene end was trimmed by 4 bases and the J gene end by 0 bases; junction bases not matched to a gene: 5. Per germline, CDR1 MGHDK and CDR2 SYGVNS. There are 16 residues in the CDR3. CDR3 sequence: CASSGGTGGFSYEQYF. CDR3 sequence (DNA): TGTGCCAGCAGTGGGGGGACAGGGGGATTCTCCTACGAGCAGTACTTC.

This clone occurred once. This chain uses TRBV30 with TRBJ1-2; TRBD1 matches at 8 bases. CDR1 and CDR2 from the germline V gene are GTSNPN and SVGIG (reference sequence). With V trimmed by 0 bases and J by 8 bases, 5 bases remained unmatched. The CDR3 has 13 amino acids. In nucleotides, the CDR3 is TGTGCCTGGAGTGTAGCCAGGGGGCTCGGCTACACCTTC. The encoded protein is CAWSVARGLGYTF.

The chain uses TRBV27 and TRBJ2-3; 14 bases are a match to TRBD2. Germline lookup yields CDR1 MNHEY and CDR2 SMNVEV (reference sequence). Losses at the gene ends were 6 bases for V and 0 bases for J; bases not matched to a gene: 11. This CDR3 region has 19 residues. CDR3 amino acids: CASSTGRTSGGSSTDTQYF. CDR3 nucleotide sequence: TGTGCCAGCAGCACCGGGCGGACTAGCGGGGGGTCTAGCACAGATACGCAGTATTTT.

The CDR3 nucleotides are TGTGCCAGCAGAGTCCTTGGGGGCCGGGAAAAACTGTTTTTT. Its translation: CASRVLGGREKLFF. The chain joins TRBV2 to TRBJ1-4, with D possibly matching TRBD1 (6 bases). The germline V and J ends were trimmed by 6 bases and 8 bases, with 16 bases remaining between them. Germline CDR1 SNHLY, CDR2 FYNNEI. The CDR3 has 14 amino acids.

This sequence joins TRBV19 and TRBJ2-3; TRBD2 matches at 7 bases. This CDR3 spans 13 amino acids. CDR1 is LNHDA, CDR2 SQIVND, per germline (reference sequence). The J segment lost 3 bases and the V segment lost 5 bases, leaving 2 bases of the junction unmatched. In nucleotides, the CDR3 is TGTGCCAGTAGTGGCGGGAGTACAGATACGCAGTATTTT. Translation: CASSGGSTDTQYF. Variable domain in full (rest from reference TRBV19 and TRBJ2-3): DGGITQSPKYLFRKEGQNVTLSCEQNLNHDAMYWYRQDPGQGLRLIYYSQIVNDFQKGDIAEGYSVSREKKESFPLTVTSAQKNPTAFYLCASSGGSTDTQYFGPGTRLTVL.

The chain has TRBV5-6 and TRBJ2-7; D uncertain. V lost 4 bases, J lost 2 bases, and 7 bases lay in between. This CDR3 spans 12 amino acids. CDR1 is SGHDT, CDR2 YYEEEE, per germline. This chain's CDR3 is CASSLGTYEQYF. In nucleotides, the CDR3 is TGTGCCAGCAGCCTAGGGACCTACGAGCAGTACTTC. Full variable domain (outside the CDR3, taken from reference TRBV5-6 and TRBJ2-7): DAGVTQSPTHLIKTRGQQVTLRCSPKSGHDTVSWYQQALGQGPQFIFQYYEEEERQRGNFPDRFSGHQFPNYSSELNVNALLLGDSALYLCASSLGTYEQYFGPGTRLTVT.

This chain joins TRBV18 and TRBJ2-3; D ambiguous. The CDR3 extends over 9 amino acids. Germline V gives CDR1 KGHSH, CDR2 LQKENI. Trimming shortened V by 3 bases and J by 12 bases, and 4 bases separated the two germline ends. DNA for the CDR3: TGTGCCAGCTCACCTGCACAGTATTTT. It codes for CASSPAQYF.

The chain has TRBV19 and TRBJ1-1; D is ambiguous. V was shortened by 7 bases and J by 1 base, with 10 bases between the two germline ends. Germline V gives CDR1 LNHDA, CDR2 SQIVND (reference sequence). This CDR3 contains 13 residues. CDR3 DNA: TGTGCCAGTATTGGGCTCCCGAACACTGAAGCTTTCTTT. Encoded protein: CASIGLPNTEAFF.

The gene calls are TRBV6-6 and TRBJ2-1; 11 bases line up with TRBD2. The CDR3 length is 15 residues. Germline V gene lookup returns CDR1 MNHNY and CDR2 SVGAGI (reference sequence). V trimming: 2 bases; J trimming: 5 bases; junction bases outside the gene matches: 2. This CDR3 reads CASSYLAGGNNEQFF. The CDR3 nucleotides are TGTGCCAGCAGTTACCTAGCGGGAGGTAACAATGAGCAGTTCTTC.

The chain joins TRBV28 to TRBJ1-2; 9 bases align to TRBD1. Per germline, CDR1 MDHEN and CDR2 SYDVKM. Losses at the gene ends were 3 bases for V and 4 bases for J; bases not matched to a gene: 15. The length of the CDR3 is 18 residues. DNA of the CDR3: TGTGCCAGCAGTTTCTATCGGACAGGGGCTGGGGATAGCTATGGCTACACCTTC. Translated: CASSFYRTGAGDSYGYTF.

This rearrangement joins TRBV10-2 to TRBJ2-2; the D gene could be TRBD1 or TRBD2 (5 bases each). Looked up from germline, CDR1 is WSHSY and CDR2 is SAAADI. The CDR3 is made up of 16 amino acids. V shed 7 bases and J shed 2 bases, with 17 bases lying between them. CDR3 loop: CASNTPRDGNTGELFF. For the CDR3, the DNA is TGCGCCAGCAATACACCCCGGGACGGCAACACCGGGGAGCTGTTTTTT.

The V and J genes are TRBV10-3 and TRBJ2-5; 7 positions match TRBD2. The V and J ends lost 2 bases and 5 bases, in that order; junction bases with no gene match: 5. The CDR3 has 14 residues. The germline V gene encodes CDR1 ENHRY and CDR2 SYGVKD. CDR3 nucleotide sequence: TGTGCCATCAGTGAGGGGGGAGGGGAGGAGACCCAGTACTTC. It encodes CAISEGGGEETQYF.

The chain uses TRBV2 and TRBJ1-4; D possibly corresponds to TRBD1 (5 bases). The CDR3 covers 12 residues. V was shortened by 2 bases and J by 16 bases, with 14 bases between the two germline ends. The V gene's germline CDR1 is SNHLY and CDR2 FYNNEI. The DNA of the CDR3 is TGTGCCAGCAGTGAAAGGCAGGGAAGGGGGTTTTTT. The encoded protein is CASSERQGRGFF.

The V and J genes are TRBV6-1 and TRBJ1-3; D unresolved. V was pared by 6 bases and J by 2 bases, with 8 bases between. This CDR3 is built from 13 residues. Per germline, CDR1 MNHNS and CDR2 SASEGT. In DNA, the CDR3 is TGTGCCAGCAGGGGGAGGGCTGGAAACACCATATATTTT. Translation gives CASRGRAGNTIYF.

This CDR3 is CASNYPGSSGNTIYF. CDR3 bases: TGCGCCAGCAACTACCCCGGGAGCTCTGGAAACACCATATATTTT. This chain links TRBV10-1 with TRBJ1-3; D is uncertain. V was clipped by 7 bases and J by 0 bases, with 13 bases between them. Germline V gives CDR1 WNHNN, CDR2 SYGVQD (reference sequence). This CDR3 has 15 residues.

This clone was seen a handful of times. V usage is TRBV29-1 and J usage is TRBJ1-2; the D is unclear. Germline CDR1 and CDR2: SQVTM and ANQGSEA. The CDR3 runs 12 residues. Trimming removed 4 bases at V and 1 base at J, with 7 bases between. CDR3 nucleotides: TGCAGCGTTGTGCATGTTAACTATGGCTACACCTTC. Protein: CSVVHVNYGYTF.

The rearrangement uses TRBV10-1 and TRBJ1-6; D uncertain. Per germline, CDR1 WNHNN and CDR2 SYGVQD (reference sequence). The CDR3 extends over 13 amino acids. V was trimmed by 6 bases and J by 0 bases, leaving 3 bases between them. The DNA of the CDR3 is TGCGCCAGCAGCGGCTCCTATAATTCACCCCTCCACTTT. Translating it yields CASSGSYNSPLHF.

The chain carries TRBV10-2 and TRBJ2-2, with D uncertain. The germline gives CDR1 WSHSY, CDR2 SAAADI. V lost 3 bases and J 1 base, leaving 3 bases between the germline ends. CDR3 length equals 13 residues. The CDR3 DNA reads as TGCGCCAGCAGTGATGGGAACACCGGGGAGCTGTTTTTT. Its protein product is CASSDGNTGELFF.

V and J are TRBV28 and TRBJ1-2; 9 positions agree with TRBD1. There are 17 residues in the CDR3. Germline-derived CDR1 and CDR2 are MDHEN and SYDVKM. J was trimmed by 0 bases and V by 5 bases; bases with no gene match: 10. CDR3 coding DNA: TGTGCCAGCAGTCTACCGGGACAGGGACCAGCTAACTATGGCTACACCTTC. As protein: CASSLPGQGPANYGYTF.

V usage is TRBV7-9 and J usage is TRBJ2-2, with D possibly being TRBD2 (6 bases). CDR3 length: 16 residues. Trimming took 3 bases from V and 4 from J, leaving 15 bases between them. Per the germline V gene, CDR1 is SEHNR and CDR2 is FQNEAQ (reference sequence). CDR3 sequence: CASSFVGGISTGELFF. In nucleotides, the CDR3 is TGTGCCAGCAGCTTTGTGGGAGGAATCAGCACCGGGGAGCTGTTTTTT.

This sequence joins TRBV30 and TRBJ1-2; TRBD1 is a possible D gene (5 bases). This CDR3 has 15 residues. Germline loops: CDR1 GTSNPN, CDR2 SVGIG (reference sequence). The V end was cut by 0 bases, the J end by 8 bases, with 19 bases between. CDR3 residues: CAWSVPARAMRGYTF. As DNA, the CDR3 is TGTGCCTGGAGTGTACCGGCCAGGGCTATGAGGGGCTACACCTTC.

J is TRBJ2-2 and V is TRBV7-9; possibly TRBD1 or TRBD2 for D (5 bases each). This CDR3 has 16 residues. The germline gives CDR1 SEHNR, CDR2 FQNEAQ (reference sequence). The V end lost 2 bases, the J end lost 6 bases, and 16 bases lay between the germline ends. The CDR3 DNA is TGTGCCAGCAGCTTACCGCGTGTGATGGGGGCCGGGGAGCTGTTTTTT. Protein: CASSLPRVMGAGELFF.

The V and J genes are TRBV5-5 and TRBJ2-3; 7 bases match TRBD2. The CDR3 is 15 residues long. Germline CDR1 reads SGHKS; CDR2 reads YYEKEE (reference sequence). V dropped 0 bases and J dropped 1; count of bases not matched to a gene: 2. The CDR3 spells CASSLGAGGTDTQYF. The DNA of the CDR3 is TGTGCCAGCAGCTTGGGGGCGGGAGGCACAGATACGCAGTATTTT.

The J gene is TRBJ1-5, the V gene TRBV6-1, with TRBD1 identical over 8 bases. The ends lost 3 bases at V and 6 bases at J; junction bases unmatched: 10. CDR1 and CDR2 from the germline V gene are MNHNS and SASEGT. CDR3 size: 16 residues. The CDR3 DNA reads as TGTGCCAGCAGTGATATCGGACAGGGAATGGCTCAGCCCCAGCATTTT. Residues: CASSDIGQGMAQPQHF.

The chain couples TRBV15 to TRBJ2-5; TRBD1 agrees at 8 bases. V shed 6 bases and J 0 bases; nucleotides not matched to a gene: 12. The CDR3 is 17 residues long. The germline V gene has CDR1 LNHNV and CDR2 YYDKDF (reference sequence). The CDR3 DNA is TGTGCCACCAGTCCTGTAGGGACAGGTGATAACCAAGAGACCCAGTACTTC. Its protein product is CATSPVGTGDNQETQYF.

The chain has TRBV2 and TRBJ1-5; no clear D. This CDR3 is built from 15 residues. Germline V CDR1 and CDR2: SNHLY, FYNNEI. V lost 6 bases to trimming and J lost 2 bases, with 14 bases between them. CDR3 bases: TGTGCCAGCAGCAGAGGGTCTTCGGGCAATCAGCCCCAGCATTTT. It encodes CASSRGSSGNQPQHF.

The chain has TRBV5-1 and TRBJ1-1; 7 positions match TRBD1. The ends lost 7 bases at V and 0 bases at J; junction bases unmatched: 9. The length of the CDR3 is 15 residues. Germline CDR1 SGHRS, CDR2 YFSETQ. The CDR3, as DNA: TGCGCCAGCTCCCCCCGAGGGGGCTTGAACACTGAAGCTTTCTTT. Translating gives CASSPRGGLNTEAFF.

This chain connects TRBV4-2 to TRBJ2-1; 7 positions match TRBD2. CDR3 length: 15 amino acids. The V and J ends lost 0 bases and 6 bases, in that order; junction bases with no gene match: 5. CDR1 LGHNA and CDR2 YNFKEQ come from the germline V gene. The CDR3 here is CASSQESGGGNEQFF. The CDR3 coding sequence is TGTGCCAGCAGCCAAGAGTCGGGAGGCGGCAATGAGCAGTTCTTC.

V and J are TRBV5-5 and TRBJ2-1; tentative D call: TRBD1 (6 bases). Trimming shortened V by 2 bases and J by 4 bases, and 13 bases separated the two germline ends. CDR3 length equals 15 residues. The germline V gene has CDR1 SGHKS and CDR2 YYEKEE (reference sequence). The CDR3 nucleotides are TGTGCCAGCAGCTTTAGGGGGTCTGGTTACAATGAGCAGTTCTTC. Protein sequence: CASSFRGSGYNEQFF.